This T cell receptor beta chain was sequenced in a study of human T cells and chemical hapten exposure. Notes on the study in general: Sensitization with DPC brought no change to TCRs above 1 in 1000 in frequency. Compared with pre-sensitization or healthy control sets, expanded TCRs clustered more. Positive correlation was observed between PT1 expanded TCR counts and patch test score.

Regarding this clonotype: The antigen remains undetermined.

Germline lookup yields CDR1 SNHLY and CDR2 FYNNEI. This CDR3 has 13 amino acids. With 7 bases clipped from V and 13 bases from J, the junction kept 9 bases outside the gene matches. TCRdb ran MiXCR on the RACE reads and lists one entry per CDR3 protein. Here the sample spans roughly 88,000 distinct CDR3 sequences, roughly a tenth being singletons. As for time point: pre-sensitization, week 0. As to treatment: therapeutic diphenylcyclopropenone sensitization with weekly scalp DPC. From whole blood left unfractionated, total RNA was extracted. This sequence originates from a woman in her forties with alopecia areata. Some clones in this sample may be carry-over from other donors' samples. The genes are TRBV2 and TRBJ1-6; 8 nucleotides line up with TRBD1. Sequenced material: whole blood, taken in connection with sensitization to the hapten diphenylcyclopropenone (DPC). The CDR3 nucleotides read TGTGCCAGCACGGCAGGGGGCCTTATTCCCCTCCACTTT. This gives the protein CASTAGGLIPLHF.